The subject of this entry is one TCR beta chain. Its antigen remains undetermined. No clone much larger than this one lies a single base away; base qualities are absent. CDR1 is given as SGHVS and CDR2 as FNYEAQ, both from the germline V gene. The CDR3 covers 16 residues, taking in both the cysteine and the phenylalanine. This entry keeps only the CDR3 DNA: 48 bases, framed from base 1. From V the trimming removes 5 bases and from J it removes 8 bases, while the gene matches leave 12 bases of the junction unaccounted for. The entry originates in a study of blood T cell repertoires in COVID-19 (dated by TCRdb to about 2020). For context, the study as a whole: Collaborator samples came from the United States, Italy and Spain and covered acute and convalescent phases of COVID-19. HLA class I and class II types, where available, came from metadata supplied by the sample provider rather than from assay-based typing. The samples were drawn from the first 160 participants of the ongoing ImmuneRACE study and from 1,254 subjects provided by 6 global collaborators. Subjects who had been exposed to COVID-19, were actively infected with it, or had recovered from it provided the deeply sampled blood TCRbeta repertoires that made up the dataset. The sample metadata nearly always contained a de-identified subject ID, COVID-19 status, age in years and sex. The prospective study material was composed of cDNA or gDNA derived from T cells, B-cell-depleted T cells, or PBMCs. The repertoires were released in a freely available public database intended as a resource for research on the immune response to SARS-CoV-2. Broader findings and caveats from the paper: The quantity of clinical and demographic metadata differed by source and by participant and was supplied without curation.

TCRbeta CDR3 regions were amplified from genomic DNA using the immunoSEQ Assay, a bias-controlled multiplex PCR. The authors processed their data as follows. Nucleated cell counts per sample were estimated from amplification of reference gene primers within the assay. Sequence reads were collapsed and filtered to measure the absolute abundance of every unique TCRbeta CDR3 rearrangement. For each sample, productive Simpson clonality was calculated as the square root of Simpson's diversity index over productive rearrangements. TCRdb limited this immuneACCESS table to in-frame rearrangements with V and J called. A share of clones is missing; checked studies link under half to unresolved V genes, and the rest is unexplained. That table furnishes V, J and clone size, whereas the DNA furnished D and trimming. For this sample the table gives hundreds of thousands of clones, of which around nine tenths were detected only once. The ten biggest clones cover approximately 3.5% of the sample.

Samples from volunteer blood donors who had recovered from COVID-19 were contributed by a second Seattle source. Each collaborating institution followed its own protocols to collect whole blood in K2EDTA tubes. Collaborator samples were shipped for TCRbeta analysis as frozen whole blood, isolated PBMCs, or DNA extracted from either sample type. The sequence was collected from a woman aged 18 to 35 who had recovered from COVID-19. Sequences were obtained from peripheral blood. The chain employs TRBV7-6 and TRBJ1-4; the junction holds 9 bases that match TRBD1. DNA sequence: TGTGCCAGCAGCGGCCGGCAGGGGGACAGGGACGAAAAACTGTTTTTT. The resulting protein is CASSGRQGDRDEKLFF.